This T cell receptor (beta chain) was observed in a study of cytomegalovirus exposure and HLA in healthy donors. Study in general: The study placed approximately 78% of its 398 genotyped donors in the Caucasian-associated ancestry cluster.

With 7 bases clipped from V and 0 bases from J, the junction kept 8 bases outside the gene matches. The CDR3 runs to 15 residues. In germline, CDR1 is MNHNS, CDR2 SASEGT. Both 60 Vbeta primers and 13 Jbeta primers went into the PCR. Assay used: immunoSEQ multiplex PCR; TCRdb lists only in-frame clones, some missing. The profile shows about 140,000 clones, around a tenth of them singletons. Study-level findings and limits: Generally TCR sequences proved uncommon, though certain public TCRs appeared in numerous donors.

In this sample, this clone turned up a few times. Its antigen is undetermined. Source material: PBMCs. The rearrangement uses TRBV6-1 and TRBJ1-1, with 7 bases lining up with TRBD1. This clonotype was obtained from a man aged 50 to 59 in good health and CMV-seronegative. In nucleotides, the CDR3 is TGTGCCAGCACCAAATTAGGGGGCGTGAACACTGAAGCTTTCTTT. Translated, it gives CASTKLGGVNTEAFF.